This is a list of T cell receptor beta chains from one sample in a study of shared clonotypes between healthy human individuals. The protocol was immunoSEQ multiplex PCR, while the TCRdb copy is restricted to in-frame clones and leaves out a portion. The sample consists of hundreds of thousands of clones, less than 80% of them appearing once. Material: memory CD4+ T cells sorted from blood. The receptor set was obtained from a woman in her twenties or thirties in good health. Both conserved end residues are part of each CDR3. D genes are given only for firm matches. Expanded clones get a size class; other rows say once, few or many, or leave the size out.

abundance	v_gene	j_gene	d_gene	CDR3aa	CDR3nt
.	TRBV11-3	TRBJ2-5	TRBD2	CASSPGLAGIQETQYF	TGTGCCAGCAGCCCTGGGCTAGCGGGGATCCAAGAGACCCAGTACTTC
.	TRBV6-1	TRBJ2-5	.	CASSSGTLRETQYF	TGTGCCAGCAGCTCCGGGACACTTAGAGAGACCCAGTACTTC
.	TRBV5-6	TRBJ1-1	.	CASSPWRGAGAFF	TGTGCCAGCAGCCCGTGGCGGGGCGCGGGCGCTTTCTTT
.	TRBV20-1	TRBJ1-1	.	CSESGDTEAFF	TGCAGTGAGTCGGGAGACACTGAAGCTTTCTTT
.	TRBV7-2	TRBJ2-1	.	CASSLARNIGEQFF	TGTGCCAGCAGCTTAGCGCGCAATATAGGTGAGCAGTTCTTC
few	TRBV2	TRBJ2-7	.	CASRDSSWDYEQYF	TGTGCCAGCAGGGACTCCAGCTGGGACTACGAGCAGTACTTC
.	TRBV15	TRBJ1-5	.	CATSSQGNQPQHF	TGTGCCACCAGCAGCCAGGGGAATCAGCCCCAGCATTTT
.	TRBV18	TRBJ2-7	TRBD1	CASSPTRPTGAYEQYF	TGTGCCAGCTCACCCACGAGACCGACAGGGGCCTACGAGCAGTACTTC
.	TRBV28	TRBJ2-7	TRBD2	CASRGRAGGSYEQYF	TGTGCCAGCAGGGGAAGGGCGGGAGGGTCCTACGAGCAGTACTTC
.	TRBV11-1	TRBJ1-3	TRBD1	CASSSTGGPIYF	TGTGCCAGCAGCTCCACAGGGGGCCCCATATATTTT
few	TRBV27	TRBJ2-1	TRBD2	CASRRSSGISYNEQFF	TGTGCAAGCAGAAGATCTAGCGGGATCTCCTACAATGAGCAGTTCTTC
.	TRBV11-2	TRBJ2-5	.	CASSLSSRETQYF	TGTGCCAGCAGCTTATCCAGCAGGGAGACCCAGTACTTC
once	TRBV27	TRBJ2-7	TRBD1	CASRNRGHEQYF	TGTGCCAGCCGCAACAGGGGCCACGAGCAGTACTTC
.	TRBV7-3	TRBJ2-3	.	CASSLLGSTDTQYF	TGTGCCAGCAGCTTACTAGGGAGCACAGATACGCAGTATTTT
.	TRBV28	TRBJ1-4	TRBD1	CASSPGGEANEKLFF	TGTGCCAGCAGTCCAGGGGGTGAGGCTAATGAAAAACTGTTTTTT
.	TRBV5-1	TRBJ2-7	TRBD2	CASSATGTSYEQYF	TGCGCCAGCAGCGCAACCGGGACTAGCTACGAGCAGTACTTC
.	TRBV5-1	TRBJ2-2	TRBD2	CASSLRLAGGPIGELFF	TGCGCCAGCAGCCTTCGACTAGCGGGAGGGCCTATCGGGGAGCTGTTTTTT
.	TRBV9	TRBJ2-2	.	CASSTSGTTGELFF	TGTGCCAGCAGCACCTCCGGGACCACCGGGGAGCTGTTTTTT
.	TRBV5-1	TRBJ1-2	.	CASSSDGRYGYTF	TGCGCCAGCAGCTCGGACGGACGGTATGGCTACACCTTC
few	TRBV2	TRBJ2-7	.	CASSPRERGYEQYF	TGTGCCAGCAGTCCTAGGGAGAGAGGCTACGAGCAGTACTTC
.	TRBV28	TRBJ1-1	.	CASNYMGKRGFF	TGTGCCAGCAACTACATGGGGAAGAGGGGTTTCTTT
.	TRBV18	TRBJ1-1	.	CASYPRPRPGEAFF	TGTGCCAGCTACCCACGACCTAGACCTGGTGAAGCTTTCTTT
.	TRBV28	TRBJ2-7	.	CASTSLTRGSSGYEQYF	TGTGCCAGCACCTCACTCACCCGCGGCAGCTCGGGCTACGAGCAGTACTTC
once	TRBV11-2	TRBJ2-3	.	CASSFRGAGGTDTQYF	TGTGCCAGCAGCTTCCGGGGGGCCGGCGGCACAGATACGCAGTATTTT
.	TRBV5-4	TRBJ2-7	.	CASSLAGGGPYEQYF	TGTGCCAGCAGCTTGGCGGGTGGGGGTCCCTACGAGCAGTACTTC
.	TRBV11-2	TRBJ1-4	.	CASSLGGQPLNEKLFF	TGTGCCAGCAGCTTGGGAGGGCAGCCGCTAAATGAAAAACTGTTTTTT
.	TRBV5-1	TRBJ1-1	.	CASSLWGSTEAFF	TGCGCCAGCAGCTTGTGGGGCAGCACTGAAGCTTTCTTT
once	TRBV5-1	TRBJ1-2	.	CASSPNREPKAGYTF	TGCGCCAGCAGCCCCAACAGGGAGCCTAAGGCTGGCTACACCTTC
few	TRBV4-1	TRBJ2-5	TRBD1	CASSQKTGGRETQYF	TGCGCCAGCAGTCAAAAGACAGGGGGCCGCGAGACCCAGTACTTC
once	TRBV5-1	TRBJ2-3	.	CASSLRRDTQYF	TGCGCCAGCAGCTTGAGACGAGATACGCAGTATTTT
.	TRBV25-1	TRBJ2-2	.	CASMDSLGAGELFF	TGTGCCAGCATGGATAGCCTCGGTGCCGGGGAGCTGTTTTTT
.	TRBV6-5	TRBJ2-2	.	CASSYPGTGELFF	TGTGCCAGCAGTTACCCGGGCACCGGGGAGCTGTTTTTT
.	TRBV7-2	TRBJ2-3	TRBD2	CASSLVRWVERERGDTQYF	TGTGCCAGCAGCTTGGTTCGATGGGTGGAGCGGGAGCGGGGAGATACGCAGTATTTT
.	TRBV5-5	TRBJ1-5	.	CASSSGNQPQHF	TGTGCCAGCAGCTCAGGGAATCAGCCCCAGCATTTT
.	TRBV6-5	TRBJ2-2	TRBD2	CASSTPGLSTGELFF	TGTGCCAGCAGTACTCCGGGACTATCCACCGGGGAGCTGTTTTTT
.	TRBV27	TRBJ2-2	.	CASSLAPLAPHGELFF	TGTGCCAGCAGTTTAGCTCCCCTAGCCCCCCACGGGGAGCTGTTTTTT
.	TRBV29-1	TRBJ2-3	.	CSVEDTQYF	TGCAGCGTTGAGGATACGCAGTATTTT
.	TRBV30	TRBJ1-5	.	CAWSVRNNQPQHF	TGTGCCTGGAGTGTACGGAACAATCAGCCCCAGCATTTT
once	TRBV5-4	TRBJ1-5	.	CASSLDGGGNQPQHF	TGTGCCAGCAGCTTGGATGGGGGGGGCAATCAGCCCCAGCATTTT
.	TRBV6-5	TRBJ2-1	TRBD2	CASSYATSGSFEQFF	TGTGCCAGCAGTTACGCGACTAGCGGGAGCTTTGAGCAGTTCTTC